A selection of T cell receptor beta chains follows, all from one sample in a study of cytomegalovirus exposure and HLA in healthy donors. Assay: immunoSEQ multiplex PCR; the TCRdb copy retains only in-frame clones and omits some. The profile covers about 82,000 clones, with approximately 81% appearing a single time and over 5% taken by the ten largest. The material sequenced was PBMCs. The origin of the receptors is a woman aged 45 to 65 in good health and CMV-seropositive. The CDR3 runs from the conserved cysteine through the conserved F or W. A D gene is named only where the DNA matches it firmly.

CDR3 | J | V | D
CASSVSYSGYEQYF | TRBJ2-7 | TRBV9 | NA
CAISVRGWAGELFF | TRBJ2-2 | TRBV10-3 | NA
CASSSLGRGEKLFF | TRBJ1-4 | TRBV11-3 | NA
CASRGPGVYGYTF | TRBJ1-2 | TRBV6-5 | NA
CASSFGTVNTEAFF | TRBJ1-1 | TRBV19 | TRBD1
CASRPTSGATDTQYF | TRBJ2-3 | TRBV5-6 | TRBD2
CASSRQRETDTQYF | TRBJ2-3 | TRBV4-2 | NA
CASTGTENTEAFF | TRBJ1-1 | TRBV6-1 | NA
CASNPSGATYEQYF | TRBJ2-7 | TRBV28 | TRBD2
CASSVVGTSGPYNEQFF | TRBJ2-1 | TRBV9 | TRBD2
CASRSTGAGANVLTF | TRBJ2-6 | TRBV6-5 | TRBD1
CASTGGMSSGNTIYF | TRBJ1-3 | TRBV28 | NA
CASSELAGNTGELFF | TRBJ2-2 | TRBV6-1 | TRBD2
CASSQGSTGNYGYTF | TRBJ1-2 | TRBV5-1 | NA
CASSDRGLAGYNEQFF | TRBJ2-1 | TRBV6-4 | TRBD2
CASSISDRVAGELFF | TRBJ2-2 | TRBV19 | TRBD1
CASSELAGSLKELFF | TRBJ2-2 | TRBV6-4 | TRBD2
CASSYRLAGTTDTQYF | TRBJ2-3 | TRBV5-1 | TRBD2
CASSKESQRRSQPQHF | TRBJ1-5 | TRBV21-1 | NA
CASSQVPGGNAETQYF | TRBJ2-5 | TRBV4-1 | NA
CASSFSGPSWELFF | TRBJ2-2 | TRBV7-9 | TRBD2
CASSHRTGFDEQFF | TRBJ2-1 | TRBV4-1 | TRBD1
CASSQGTGPYGYTF | TRBJ1-2 | TRBV4-1 | TRBD1
CASSTPGRGPRLVAQYF | TRBJ2-3 | TRBV19 | NA
CASSEGARGSGISNEQFF | TRBJ2-1 | TRBV10-2 | TRBD2
CASSYSGNTGELFF | TRBJ2-2 | TRBV2 | NA
CSSSLTGDQPQHF | TRBJ1-5 | TRBV7-9 | NA
CASSLGDSYEQYF | TRBJ2-7 | TRBV11-3 | TRBD1
CAWIRGTSGITDTQYF | TRBJ2-3 | TRBV30 | TRBD2
CASSQGFGTGDTEAFF | TRBJ1-1 | TRBV4-1 | TRBD1
CAWTTRGSAQETQYF | TRBJ2-5 | TRBV30 | NA
CASRPLFSNQPQHF | TRBJ1-5 | TRBV6-5 | NA
CAWMAYTGELFF | TRBJ2-2 | TRBV30 | NA
CAIEGGVDTQYF | TRBJ2-3 | TRBV7-9 | NA